Presented here are 18 T cell receptor beta chains from one specimen sequenced in a study of CD8 T cells in ankylosing spondylitis (dated by TCRdb to 2017 to 2019). Libraries came from 5' RACE. Sequencing instrument: Illumina HiSeq 2500. TCRdb applied fastp at Q25 and MiXCR to the public reads, then kept only in-frame beta chains. Every CDR3 protein is listed once, alongside the most common genes and DNA of its rows. Within this sample are over 110,000 distinct CDR3 sequences, with more than 7% of them counted one time only. The ten largest clones capture about 7.3% of the sample. The material sequenced was synovial fluid, either unsorted or a sorted T cell fraction (not recorded which). The receptors were sampled from a male donor with ankylosing spondylitis.

This clonotype appeared many times. The chain is built from TRBV5-1 and TRBJ2-3; weak D call: TRBD2 (6 bases). Trimming stripped 0 bases from V and 4 bases from J, with 9 bases between. The germline V gene has CDR1 SGHRS and CDR2 YFSETQ. The CDR3 loop spans 14 amino acids. The CDR3 loop reads CASSLERVPDTQYF. As DNA, the CDR3 is TGCGCCAGCAGCTTGGAGCGGGTCCCAGATACGCAGTATTTT.

This clonotype appeared many times. This chain joins TRBV6-5 and TRBJ2-2, with a possible D match to TRBD1 (6 bases). Trimming removed 0 bases from V and 2 bases from J, with 19 bases in between. There are 19 residues in the CDR3. Germline loops: CDR1 MNHEY, CDR2 SVGAGI. In DNA form, the CDR3 reads TGTGCCAGCAGTTACTCGATAGCTCCCGGACAGAGTAACACCGGGGAGCTGTTTTTT. This sequence encodes CASSYSIAPGQSNTGELFF.

There are many counts of this clonotype. V usage is TRBV20-1 and J usage is TRBJ1-4, with D unclear. The length of the CDR3 is 13 residues. V lost 1 base and J lost 5, with 8 bases in between. In germline, CDR1 is DFQATT, CDR2 SNEGSKA (reference sequence). In nucleotides, the CDR3 is TGCAGTGCTAGAGGTCGGATAAATGAAAAACTGTTTTTT. Translating it yields CSARGRINEKLFF.

The rearrangement joins TRBV20-1 to TRBJ2-2; 9 bases line up with TRBD1. V dropped 7 bases and J dropped 9; count of bases not matched to a gene: 6. This CDR3 has 12 residues. Germline V gene data show CDR1 as DFQATT and CDR2 as SNEGSKA (reference sequence). As DNA, the CDR3 is TGCAGTGACCACGGACAGGGGCGGGAGCTGTTTTTT. Amino acid sequence: CSDHGQGRELFF.

This clonotype was counted ten times or more. V gene TRBV4-3 combines with J gene TRBJ2-3; perhaps TRBD2 as D (6 bases). Germline CDR1 is LGHNA and CDR2 is YSLEER. V lost 7 bases and J lost 4, with 18 bases in between. The CDR3 is made up of 15 amino acids. In DNA, the CDR3 is TGCGCCAGCACCCCCCGGGGGAGCAAGTCAGATACGCAGTATTTT. This codes for CASTPRGSKSDTQYF.

This clonotype was observed a handful of times. CDR3 sequence (DNA): TGCAGTGCTAGACCGACAGGGGGCAACACTGAAGCTTTCTTT. It yields the protein CSARPTGGNTEAFF. The V and J genes are TRBV20-1 and TRBJ1-1, with 10 nucleotides matching TRBD1. V was pared by 2 bases and J by 2 bases, with 2 bases of the junction left unmatched. The CDR3 consists of 14 residues. Per the germline V gene, CDR1 is DFQATT and CDR2 is SNEGSKA (reference sequence).

The rearrangement links TRBV6-2 or TRBV6-3 to TRBJ2-7; no firm D call. The germline CDR1 and CDR2 sequences are MNHEY and SVGEGT. CDR3 size: 13 residues. Trimming removed 6 bases from V and 2 bases from J, with 11 bases in between. The CDR3 DNA is TGTGCCAGCAGACGTCGGGCGGCCTACGAGCAGTACTTC. It encodes CASRRRAAYEQYF.

In this sample, this clonotype turned up many times. This sequence joins TRBV29-1 and TRBJ2-7; TRBD2 agrees at 11 bases. This CDR3 is 13 amino acids long. The ends lost 4 bases at V and 2 bases at J; junction bases unmatched: 1. Germline-derived CDR1 and CDR2 are SQVTM and ANQGSEA. The CDR3 here is CSVVAGGPYEQYF. Here the CDR3 DNA reads TGCAGCGTTGTAGCGGGAGGGCCCTACGAGCAGTACTTC.

The chain has TRBV20-1 and TRBJ1-1; 8 nucleotides match TRBD1. The ends lost 6 bases at V and 6 bases at J; junction bases unmatched: 6. Per the germline V gene, CDR1 is DFQATT and CDR2 is SNEGSKA (reference sequence). The CDR3 contains 12 residues. CDR3 in amino acids: CSAGQGAAEAFF. In DNA, the CDR3 is TGCAGTGCCGGACAGGGCGCTGCTGAAGCTTTCTTT.

This clonotype showed up just a few times. This rearrangement joins TRBV28 to TRBJ2-6, with D possibly TRBD1 on 6 matching bases. This CDR3 has 16 residues. Trimming removed 6 bases from V and 1 base from J, with 13 bases in between. Germline-derived CDR1 and CDR2 are MDHEN and SYDVKM. This chain's CDR3 is CASRKSQGSGANVLTF. The CDR3 bases are TGTGCCAGCAGAAAAAGTCAGGGGTCTGGGGCCAACGTCCTGACTTTC.

This chain joins TRBV7-6 and TRBJ2-5, with 7 bases lining up with TRBD1. V dropped 3 bases and J dropped 1; count of bases not matched to a gene: 5. Germline CDR1 and CDR2: SGHVS and FNYEAQ. The CDR3 is made up of 15 amino acids. The CDR3 reads CASSFYTGVQETQYF. The CDR3, as DNA: TGTGCCAGCAGCTTTTACACAGGGGTCCAAGAGACCCAGTACTTC.

This clonotype is medium-sized within its sample. This sequence joins TRBV7-2 and TRBJ1-1; no reliable D call. Germline CDR1 and CDR2: SGHTA and FQGNSA. Trimming left V 4 bases short and J 0 bases short, with 6 bases between. CDR3 length equals 13 residues. DNA for the CDR3: TGTGCCAGCAGCTACTCGGTGAACACTGAAGCTTTCTTT. This gives the protein CASSYSVNTEAFF. The entire variable domain, with the rest obtained from reference TRBV7-2 and TRBJ1-1, is as follows: GAGVSQSPSNKVTEKGKDVELRCDPISGHTALYWYRQSLGQGLEFLIYFQGNSAPDKSGLPSDRFSAERTGGSVSTLTIQRTQQEDSAVYLCASSYSVNTEAFFGQGTRLTVV.

This clonotype has at least ten counts. This sequence joins TRBV10-2 and TRBJ2-5, with TRBD1 matching over 8 bases. CDR1 WSHSY and CDR2 SAAADI come from the germline V gene. V was pared by 6 bases and J by 5 bases, with 2 bases of the junction left unmatched. This CDR3 spans 12 amino acids. CDR3 sequence: CASSNRGETQYF. The CDR3 coding sequence is TGCGCCAGCAGCAACAGGGGGGAGACCCAGTACTTC.

In its sample, this clonotype was seen many times. The chain joins TRBV20-1 to TRBJ2-1; possibly TRBD2 for D (7 bases). V was cut by 5 bases and J by 7 bases, with 12 bases left in between. The CDR3 totals 12 residues. Germline CDR1 and CDR2: DFQATT and SNEGSKA (reference sequence). This CDR3 reads CSAEGGLNEQFF. The CDR3 DNA sequence: TGCAGTGCTGAGGGGGGGCTTAATGAGCAGTTCTTC.

A few counts support this clonotype. This chain joins TRBV2 and TRBJ1-6; unclear D gene. From germline, CDR1 is SNHLY and CDR2 FYNNEI. CDR3 length: 13 residues. V lost 4 bases, J lost 5 bases, and 6 bases lay in between. CDR3 nucleotides: TGTGCCAGCAGTGGGGAAAATAATTCACCCCTCCACTTT. Protein product: CASSGENNSPLHF.

This clonotype has ten or more counts. The chain carries TRBV20-1 and TRBJ1-4; D remains ambiguous. V was pared by 2 bases and J by 0 bases, with 7 bases between. Germline V lookup: CDR1 DFQATT, CDR2 SNEGSKA (reference sequence). The CDR3 sequence is 14 residues long. For the CDR3, the DNA is TGCAGTGCTAGACCGACCGCAACTAATGAAAAACTGTTTTTT. Its translation is CSARPTATNEKLFF.

This clonotype was observed a handful of times. This chain links TRBV28 with TRBJ1-4; D might be TRBD1 (5 bases). Between the trimmed V and J ends, which lost 5 bases and 8 bases, there was a span of 12 bases. Germline CDR1 and CDR2: MDHEN and SYDVKM. The CDR3 totals 13 residues. The CDR3: CASSPGTSEKLFF. The CDR3, as DNA: TGTGCCAGCAGTCCAGGGACTTCGGAAAAACTGTTTTTT. Full variable domain (missing parts from reference TRBV28 and TRBJ1-4): DVKVTQSSRYLVKRTGEKVFLECVQDMDHENMFWYRQDPGLGLRLIYFSYDVKMKEKGDIPEGYSVSREKKERFSLILESASTNQTSMYLCASSPGTSEKLFFGSGTQLSVL.

In its sample, this clonotype was seen many times. The gene calls are TRBV5-1 and TRBJ1-2, with no clear D. Deletions cut 4 bases from V and 7 bases from J, with 17 bases between. Germline values: CDR1 SGHRS, CDR2 YFSETQ. The CDR3 has 14 residues. CDR3 in DNA: TGCGCCAGCAGCCAGGATGAGGGTATGAGTGGCTACACCTTC. It translates to CASSQDEGMSGYTF.